These T cell receptor beta chains were read from a single sample in a study of control samples from healthy donors and cancer patients. This table comes from immunoSEQ multiplex PCR, and its TCRdb copy is limited to in-frame clones, with some not included. In the table there are roughly 120,000 clones, roughly 95% of which are singletons. The material sequenced was blood. The receptor set was obtained from a man aged 25 to 45 in good health. Both conserved end residues are part of each CDR3. Each record gives: J gene, V gene, clone size, D gene, CDR3 DNA, CDR3 protein. A D gene is named only where the DNA matches it firmly. Clone size is shown for a subset of rows, as once, few, many or a class of expanded clone.

TRBJ1-5,TRBV28,-,-,TGTGCCAGCAGTTTAGCAGGCGTGAAGTATCAGCCCCAGCATTTT,CASSLAGVKYQPQHF
TRBJ2-7,TRBV18,-,-,TGTGCCAGCTCACCACCCGGACCACTTAACTCCTACGAGCAGTACTTC,CASSPPGPLNSYEQYF
TRBJ1-4,TRBV10-1,once,-,TGCGCCAGCAGCCGAAGCGGGGCAACTAATGAAAAACTGTTTTTT,CASSRSGATNEKLFF
TRBJ2-2,TRBV19,-,-,TGTGCCAGTAGTATATCCGGGGAGCTGTTTTTT,CASSISGELFF
TRBJ2-3,TRBV2,-,-,TGTGCCAGCATTAAGGGGAACACAGATACGCAGTATTTT,CASIKGNTDTQYF
TRBJ2-2,TRBV28,-,-,TGTGCCAGCAGTTTACCACTTCTTTTGAACACCGGGGAGCTGTTTTTT,CASSLPLLLNTGELFF
TRBJ1-1,TRBV15,-,-,TGTGCCACCAGCAGAGATTACACTGAAGCTTTCTTT,CATSRDYTEAFF
TRBJ2-3,TRBV29-1,once,-,TGCAGCGTTGAGGATCTAGCGTGGGGGAGTAGCACAGATACGCAGTATTTT,CSVEDLAWGSSTDTQYF
TRBJ1-3,TRBV6-6,-,-,TGTGCCAGCAGTTTGGGGGAAAACACCATATATTTT,CASSLGENTIYF
TRBJ2-7,TRBV5-1,-,TRBD2,TGCGCCAGCAGCTTAAGCGGGGGCTCTGGATACGAGCAGTACTTC,CASSLSGGSGYEQYF
TRBJ1-1,TRBV10-2,once,-,TGCGCCACCACAGTTCAGACGAACACTGAAGCTTTCTTT,CATTVQTNTEAFF
TRBJ1-2,TRBV6-6,-,-,TGTGCCAGCAGTTGGGGAGCTGAGGACTATGGCTACACCTTC,CASSWGAEDYGYTF
TRBJ2-7,TRBV29-1,-,-,TGCAGCGCAATAGGGGATGGGGACTACGAGCAGTACTTC,CSAIGDGDYEQYF
TRBJ2-2,TRBV9,-,-,TGTGCCAGCAGCGTATCACCGACAGAGAACACCGGGGAGCTGTTTTTT,CASSVSPTENTGELFF
TRBJ1-5,TRBV18,-,-,TGTGCCAGCTCACCAGCGCAGGGAGGTTACCAGCCCCAGCATTTT,CASSPAQGGYQPQHF
TRBJ2-3,TRBV5-5,-,-,TGTGCCAGCAGCTTGGAAGGGGTAGCGGACACAGATACGCAGTATTTT,CASSLEGVADTDTQYF
TRBJ2-5,TRBV5-1,-,TRBD1,TGCGCCAGCAGCTCTAACAGGGGGCGGTGGGAGACCCAGTACTTC,CASSSNRGRWETQYF
TRBJ2-1,TRBV11-2,-,TRBD2,TGTGCCAGCAGCTCAAGACTAGCGGGGCTCAATGAGCAGTTCTTC,CASSSRLAGLNEQFF
TRBJ2-1,TRBV19,-,TRBD1,TGTGCCAGTAGTAGTACAGGGGCGAGCTTCTACAATGAGCAGTTCTTC,CASSSTGASFYNEQFF
TRBJ2-1,TRBV23-1,-,TRBD2,TGCGCCAGCAGTCAATCTTTACAGGCACGGGGGGATGAGCAGTTCTTC,CASSQSLQARGDEQFF
TRBJ2-1,TRBV30,few,-,TGTGCCTCAAGCTCCTACAATGAGCAGTTCTTC,CASSSYNEQFF
TRBJ1-1,TRBV12-3/TRBV12-4,-,-,TGTGCCAGCAGTTTGAAGGCGAACACTGAAGCTTTCTTT,CASSLKANTEAFF
TRBJ2-7,TRBV19,-,-,TGTGCCAGTAGTATCGGCGGAAACGAGCAGTACTTC,CASSIGGNEQYF
TRBJ1-2,TRBV10-3,-,TRBD1,TGTGCCATAAACAGGGGGCCCGTCTACACCTTC,CAINRGPVYTF
TRBJ2-5,TRBV3-1/TRBV3-2,-,TRBD2,TGTGCCAGCAGCCGCCCCGGGTGGACTAGCGGGGACCAAGAGACCCAGTACTTC,CASSRPGWTSGDQETQYF
TRBJ2-2,TRBV5-6,-,-,TGTGCCAGCAGCTTGGGATGGTGGCAGACGAACACCGGGGAGCTGTTTTTT,CASSLGWWQTNTGELFF
TRBJ1-1,TRBV19,-,-,TGTGCCAGTACTTGGGGTGGAACAAACACTGAAGCTTTCTTT,CASTWGGTNTEAFF
TRBJ1-6,TRBV7-3,-,-,TGTGCCAGCAGCTTATTTGGGGATAATTCACCCCTCCACTTT,CASSLFGDNSPLHF